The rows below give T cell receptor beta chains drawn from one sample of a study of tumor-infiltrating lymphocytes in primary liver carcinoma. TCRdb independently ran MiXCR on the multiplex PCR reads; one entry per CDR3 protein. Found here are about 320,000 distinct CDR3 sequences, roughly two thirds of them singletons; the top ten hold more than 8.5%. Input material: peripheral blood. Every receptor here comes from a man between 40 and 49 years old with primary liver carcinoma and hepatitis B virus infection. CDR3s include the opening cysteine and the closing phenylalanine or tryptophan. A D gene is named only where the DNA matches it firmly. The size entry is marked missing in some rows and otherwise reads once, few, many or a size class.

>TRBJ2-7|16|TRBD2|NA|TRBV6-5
CASSLRTSGSGDEQYF
TGTGCCAGCAGCCTTAGGACTAGCGGGAGCGGGGACGAGCAGTACTTC
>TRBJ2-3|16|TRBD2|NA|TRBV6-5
CASRRTSGTSTDTQYF
TGTGCCAGCAGGCGGACTAGCGGGACTAGCACAGATACGCAGTATTTT
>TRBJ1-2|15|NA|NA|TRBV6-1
CAISEAGGSHYGYTF
TGTGCCATCAGTGAAGCCGGGGGCTCCCACTATGGCTACACCTTC
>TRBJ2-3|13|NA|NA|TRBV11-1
CASIRSGADTQYF
TGTGCCAGCATTCGGTCCGGAGCAGATACGCAGTATTTT
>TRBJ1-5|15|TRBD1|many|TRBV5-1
CASRQSTGSNQPQHF
TGCGCCAGCAGGCAATCGACAGGGTCAAATCAGCCCCAGCATTTT
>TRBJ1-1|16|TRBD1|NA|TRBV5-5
CARSLGQTTMNTEAFF
TGTGCCAGGAGCTTGGGACAGACAACCATGAACACTGAAGCTTTCTTT
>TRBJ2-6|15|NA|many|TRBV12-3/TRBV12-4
CASSTSSSGANVLTF
TGTGCCAGCAGTACTAGTTCCTCTGGGGCCAACGTCCTGACTTTC
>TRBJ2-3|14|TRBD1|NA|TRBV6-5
CVSSYETGTDTQYF
TGTGTCAGTAGTTACGAGACAGGGACAGATACGCAGTATTTT
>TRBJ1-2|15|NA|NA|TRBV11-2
CASGSSQGPNYGYTF
TGTGCCAGCGGCTCATCACAGGGACCTAACTATGGCTACACCTTC
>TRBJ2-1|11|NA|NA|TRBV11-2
CPNSLYNEQFF
TGTCCCAACAGCCTATACAATGAGCAGTTCTTC
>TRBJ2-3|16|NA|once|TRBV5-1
CASSSDRGRRTDTQYF
TGCGCCAGCAGTTCTGATCGGGGGCGGAGGACAGATACGCAGTATTTT
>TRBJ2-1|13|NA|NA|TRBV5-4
CASSDKRNNEQFF
TGTGCCAGCAGTGATAAGCGGAACAATGAGCAGTTCTTC
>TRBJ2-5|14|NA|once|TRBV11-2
CVSSKNDLRGTQYF
TGTGTCAGCAGCAAAAACGACCTCAGAGGAACCCAGTACTTC
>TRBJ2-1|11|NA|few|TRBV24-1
CATSEAGAQFF
TGTGCCACCAGTGAGGCCGGGGCTCAGTTCTTC
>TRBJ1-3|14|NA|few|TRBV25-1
CASSAGHEGNTIYF
TGTGCCAGCAGCGCGGGACATGAGGGAAACACCATATATTTT
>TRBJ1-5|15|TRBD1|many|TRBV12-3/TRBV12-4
CASSLATGGNQPQHF
TGTGCCAGCAGTTTAGCGACAGGGGGCAATCAGCCCCAGCATTTT
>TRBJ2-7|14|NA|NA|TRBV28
CGSSPRGDKYEQYF
TGTGGCAGCAGCCCCAGGGGGGACAAGTACGAGCAGTACTTC
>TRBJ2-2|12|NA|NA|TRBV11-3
CAHSLTTGELFF
TGTGCACACAGCTTAACCACCGGGGAGCTGTTTTTT
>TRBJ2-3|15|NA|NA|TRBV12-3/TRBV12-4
CASSESGVCTDTQYF
TGTGCCAGCAGTGAATCAGGGGTCTGCACAGATACGCAGTATTTT
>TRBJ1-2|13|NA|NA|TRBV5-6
CASNGGPGYGYTF
TGTGCCAGCAATGGGGGCCCCGGCTATGGCTACACCTTC
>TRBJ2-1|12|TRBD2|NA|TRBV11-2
CASSPSGNERFF
TGTGCCAGCAGCCCGAGCGGGAATGAACGGTTCTTC
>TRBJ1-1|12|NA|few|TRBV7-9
CASSLMETEAFF
TGTGCCAGCAGCCTAATGGAGACTGAAGCTTTCTTT